This TCR beta chain emerged from a study of OX40 agonist ivuxolimab in advanced cancers. About this clone itself: The antigen is undetermined.

TCRdb's copy holds only in-frame clones and misses some; the assay was immunoSEQ multiplex PCR. The sample has some 66,000 clones, around 86% seen once. Broader study findings: Clonal expansion was among the lowest in partial responders at 0.1-3.0 mg/kg, especially CD8+.

Germline CDR1 and CDR2: MNHEY and SVGAGI. The CDR3 consists of 14 residues. V lost 4 bases and J lost 7, with 14 bases in between. The starting material was CD4+ or CD8+ T cells sorted from blood, obtained in a trial of the OX40 agonist ivuxolimab. The clonotype originates from an adult with an advanced solid tumor such as melanoma, head and neck, liver or kidney cancer. The chain joins TRBV6-5 to TRBJ2-1, with D perhaps matching TRBD1 or TRBD2 (5 bases each). The CDR3 loop is CASSFRGPRNEQFF. The CDR3 nucleotides read TGTGCCAGCAGTTTCCGGGGCCCTAGAAATGAGCAGTTCTTC.